In this sample, the clone carrying this T cell receptor beta chain turned up a few times. The antigen remains unidentified. The source of the sample is a study of CD8 T cells in ankylosing spondylitis. Using its own MiXCR run on the 5' RACE reads, TCRdb lists one record per CDR3 protein. The data contain under 450,000 distinct CDR3 sequences, around 20% of them singletons. Notes on the study in general: CD8+ by phenotype, disease-linked clones were relatively rare in peripheral blood.

The sequencing input was blood, either unsorted or a sorted T cell fraction (not recorded which). The origin of this receptor is a male donor with ankylosing spondylitis or in good health (not recorded which).

CDR3 loop: CSARGLSRKTYYNEQFF. The DNA for the CDR3 is TGCAGTGCTAGAGGCCTGTCCCGTAAGACCTATTACAATGAGCAGTTCTTC. V gene TRBV20-1 combines with J gene TRBJ2-1; D uncertain. The CDR3 runs to 17 residues. CDR1 DFQATT and CDR2 SNEGSKA come from the germline V gene (reference sequence). The ends were cut back, 1 base at V and 4 bases at J, with 20 bases in the middle.